In this sample, the clone carrying this TCR beta chain turned up many times. The data were taken from a study of read filtering for tumor transcriptome and immune sequencing. Study summary: DNase treatment preceded whole-transcriptome library preparation. TCR-mapped reads were about 3.5 to 11 million with IR-seq versus roughly 85 to 1,400 with RNA-seq.

The CDR3 spans 13 residues. Germline CDR1 is SNHLY and CDR2 is FYNNEI. V dropped 6 bases and J dropped 4 bases, with 10 bases sitting between them. Molecular barcoded adaptors covering alpha/delta and beta/gamma chains were used on 400 ng RNA. TCRdb used MiXCR to reprocess the reads, holding one entry per CDR3 protein. The sample yields tens of thousands of distinct CDR3 sequences, roughly 19% seen once. J is TRBJ2-1 and V is TRBV2; D remains unclear. The clonotype originates from a donor aged 40 or older with multiple myeloma. Input material: a population of CD138-negative cells sorted from bone marrow. CDR3 sequence reads: CASRLDAYNEQFF. The CDR3 DNA follows: TGTGCCAGCAGACTGGACGCATACAATGAGCAGTTCTTC.